The next 7 T cell receptor beta chains were all read from a single sample in a study of T cell responses to AZD1222 COVID-19 vaccine. Data came from immunoSEQ multiplex PCR; TCRdb stores just in-frame clones and leaves some out. Among 95,000 to 110,000 clones listed, around 91% were seen once. Sequences were derived from peripheral blood, sampled on day 0 of AZD1222 vaccination. These receptors all stem from an adult in good health.

V and J are TRBV7-8 and TRBJ2-7; D may be TRBD1 (7 bases). The germline V and J ends were trimmed by 2 bases and 6 bases, with 17 bases remaining between them. CDR1 and CDR2 (germline): SGHVS, FQNEAQ. This CDR3 comprises 15 residues. Here the CDR3 DNA reads TGTGCCAGCAGCTTACGGGGTCAGGGGGGAGGCGAGCAGTACTTC. It yields the protein CASSLRGQGGGEQYF. The entire variable domain, with the rest obtained from reference TRBV7-8 and TRBJ2-7, is as follows: GAGVSQSPRYKVAKRGQDVALRCDPISGHVSLFWYQQALGQGPEFLTYFQNEAQLDKSGLPSDRFFAERPEGSVSTLKIQRTQQEDSAVYLCASSLRGQGGGEQYFGPGTRLTVT.

The chain links TRBV6-6 to TRBJ1-1, with no clear D. CDR1 and CDR2 (germline): MNHNY, SVGAGI (reference sequence). The ends were cut back, 10 bases at V and 4 bases at J, with 13 bases in the middle. The CDR3 covers 12 residues. CDR3 region: CATSGKGTEAFF. In nucleotides, the CDR3 is TGTGCCACCTCTGGTAAGGGCACTGAAGCTTTCTTT.

The sample holds one count of this clone. CDR3 residues: CASSLVDRGEQYF. DNA for the CDR3: TGTGCCAGCAGCTTAGTAGATCGGGGCGAGCAGTACTTC. The J gene is TRBJ2-7, the V gene TRBV7-6; possible D gene TRBD2, 5 bases. CDR3 length equals 13 residues. Germline CDR1 reads SGHVS; CDR2 reads FNYEAQ. Deletions cut 1 base from V and 6 bases from J, with 10 bases between.

CDR3 amino acids: CASSIVRDREGDQPQHF. The CDR3 region has the DNA TGTGCCAGCAGCATAGTCCGGGACAGGGAAGGGGATCAGCCCCAGCATTTT. The genes are TRBV7-8 and TRBJ1-5, with 9 bases fitting TRBD1. V gave up 5 bases and J gave up 5 bases; unmatched junction bases: 13. Germline CDR1 and CDR2: SGHVS and FQNEAQ. This CDR3 spans 17 amino acids.

The J gene is TRBJ2-7, the V gene TRBV2; D may match TRBD1 or TRBD2 (7 bases each). CDR1 is SNHLY, CDR2 FYNNEI, per germline. The CDR3 covers 17 residues. Trimming took off 8 bases at V and 0 bases at J, with 23 bases between the two ends. This CDR3 reads CASLRGGSALSSYEQYF. The DNA for the CDR3 is TGTGCCAGCCTCAGGGGGGGTTCAGCCCTGAGCTCCTACGAGCAGTACTTC.

This chain joins TRBV5-1 and TRBJ2-3, with a possible D match to TRBD2 (6 bases). V lost 5 bases and J lost 2, with 18 bases in between. The CDR3 contains 16 residues. Looked up from germline, CDR1 is SGHRS and CDR2 is YFSETQ. The CDR3 spells CASSRGTLEYTDTQYF. The CDR3 DNA reads as TGCGCCAGCAGTCGCGGGACCCTAGAGTACACAGATACGCAGTATTTT.

This sequence joins TRBV4-3 and TRBJ2-7; D tentatively fits TRBD1 or TRBD2 (5 bases each). Trimming left V 1 base short and J 10 bases short, with 17 bases between. The CDR3 runs 14 residues. Germline values: CDR1 LGHNA, CDR2 YSLEER. CDR3 residues: CASSQVPVGGVQYF. CDR3 DNA: TGCGCCAGCAGCCAAGTACCCGTTGGGGGAGTACAGTACTTC.